The present entry profiles one T cell receptor beta chain with its context. The antigen remains undetermined. The CDR3 covers 17 residues. Per germline, CDR1 SNHLY and CDR2 FYNNEI. V was pared by 0 bases and J by 3 bases, with 9 bases of the junction left unmatched. CD8+ and CD4+ T cells taken from blood had their TCR beta sequenced. TEMRA cells underwent FACS enrichment and CD8+ and CD4+ T cells underwent negative isolation. RNA, at roughly 0.45 to 1 ug, was reverse transcribed with random hexamers. It was immunoSEQ multiplex PCR that amplified TCR beta CDR3 across 54 Vbeta and 13 Jbeta. TCRdb re-derived calls from the immunoSEQ multiplex PCR reads in MiXCR, one entry per CDR3 protein. The sample lists 400,000 or so distinct CDR3 sequences; around 83% were seen once. This record belongs to a study of CD8 T cells in Susac syndrome. Study results and limitations: It was acknowledged in the study that the number of individuals who were included in its TCR sequencing and HLA analysis was relatively small.

The gene calls are TRBV2 and TRBJ2-7; 9 nucleotides align to TRBD2. The receptor comes from a human donor with multiple sclerosis. Sequencing used CD8+ T cells from PBMCs. The CDR3 here is CASSEALGGLALYEQYF. CDR3 sequence (DNA): TGTGCCAGCAGTGAAGCGTTAGGGGGACTAGCCCTCTACGAGCAGTACTTC.